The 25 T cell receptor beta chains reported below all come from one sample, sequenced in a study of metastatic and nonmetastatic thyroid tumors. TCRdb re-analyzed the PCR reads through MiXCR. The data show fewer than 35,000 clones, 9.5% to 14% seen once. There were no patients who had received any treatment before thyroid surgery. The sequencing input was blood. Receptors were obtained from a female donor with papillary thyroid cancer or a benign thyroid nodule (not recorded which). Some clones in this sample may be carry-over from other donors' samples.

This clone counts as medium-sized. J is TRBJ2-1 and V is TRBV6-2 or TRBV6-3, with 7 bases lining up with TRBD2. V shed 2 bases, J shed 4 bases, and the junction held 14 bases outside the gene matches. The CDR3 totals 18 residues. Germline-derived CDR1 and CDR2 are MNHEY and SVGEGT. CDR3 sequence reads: CASSYPPSLADVYNEQFF. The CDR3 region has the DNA TGTGCCAGCAGTTACCCGCCTAGTCTAGCGGACGTATACAATGAGCAGTTCTTC.

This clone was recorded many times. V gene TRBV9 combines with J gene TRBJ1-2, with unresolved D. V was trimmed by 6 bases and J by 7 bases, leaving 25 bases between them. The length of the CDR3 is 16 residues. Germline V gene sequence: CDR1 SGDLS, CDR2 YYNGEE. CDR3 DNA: TGTGCCAGCACAAGAGGGAGCCCCCAAAAGGGAACTGGCTACACCTTC. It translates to CASTRGSPQKGTGYTF.

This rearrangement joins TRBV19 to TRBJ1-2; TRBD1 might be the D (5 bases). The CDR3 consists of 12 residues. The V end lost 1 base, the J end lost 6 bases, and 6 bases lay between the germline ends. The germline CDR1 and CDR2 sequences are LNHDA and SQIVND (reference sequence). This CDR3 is CASSIGGDGYTF. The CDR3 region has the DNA TGTGCCAGTAGTATAGGGGGCGATGGCTACACCTTC. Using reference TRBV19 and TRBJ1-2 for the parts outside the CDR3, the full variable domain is DGGITQSPKYLFRKEGQNVTLSCEQNLNHDAMYWYRQDPGQGLRLIYYSQIVNDFQKGDIAEGYSVSREKKESFPLTVTSAQKNPTAFYLCASSIGGDGYTFGSGTRLTVV.

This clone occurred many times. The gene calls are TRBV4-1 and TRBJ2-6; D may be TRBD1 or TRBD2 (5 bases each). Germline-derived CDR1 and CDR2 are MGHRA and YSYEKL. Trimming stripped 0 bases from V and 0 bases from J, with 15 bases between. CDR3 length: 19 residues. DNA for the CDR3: TGCGCCAGCAGCCAAGACCCACCGGGACCAAACTCTGGGGCCAACGTCCTGACTTTC. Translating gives CASSQDPPGPNSGANVLTF.

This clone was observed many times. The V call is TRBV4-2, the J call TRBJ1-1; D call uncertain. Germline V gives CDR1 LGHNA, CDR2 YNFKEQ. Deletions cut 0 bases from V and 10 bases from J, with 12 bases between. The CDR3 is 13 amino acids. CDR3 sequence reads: CASSQEGGFTAFF. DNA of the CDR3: TGTGCCAGCAGCCAAGAGGGCGGGTTTACAGCTTTCTTT.

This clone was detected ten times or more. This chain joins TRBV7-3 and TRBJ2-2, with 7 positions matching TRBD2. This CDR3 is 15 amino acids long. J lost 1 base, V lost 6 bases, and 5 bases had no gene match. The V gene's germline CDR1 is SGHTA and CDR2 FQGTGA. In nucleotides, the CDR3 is TGTGCCAGCAGGGTGGGGGGGGAGAACACCGGGGAGCTGTTTTTT. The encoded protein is CASRVGGENTGELFF.

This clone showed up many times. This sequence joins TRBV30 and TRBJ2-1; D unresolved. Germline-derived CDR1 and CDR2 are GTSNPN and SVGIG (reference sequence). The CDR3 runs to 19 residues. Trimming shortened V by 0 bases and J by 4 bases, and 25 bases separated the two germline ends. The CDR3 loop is CAWSVVHQSPGRGYNEQFF. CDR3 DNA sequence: TGTGCCTGGAGTGTAGTCCATCAGAGTCCGGGCCGAGGATACAATGAGCAGTTCTTC.

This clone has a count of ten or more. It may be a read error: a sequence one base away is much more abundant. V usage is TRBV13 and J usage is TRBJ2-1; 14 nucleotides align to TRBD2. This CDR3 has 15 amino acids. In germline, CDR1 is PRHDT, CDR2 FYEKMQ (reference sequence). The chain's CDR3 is CASSPRTSGRNEQSF. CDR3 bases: TGTGCCAGCAGCCCCCGGACTAGCGGGAGGAATGAGCAGTCCTTC.

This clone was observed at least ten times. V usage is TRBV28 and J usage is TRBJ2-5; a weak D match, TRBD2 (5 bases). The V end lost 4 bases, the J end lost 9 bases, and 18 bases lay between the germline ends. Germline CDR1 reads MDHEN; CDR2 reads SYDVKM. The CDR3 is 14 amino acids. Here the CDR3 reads CASSYGTGNGAQYF. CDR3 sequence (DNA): TGTGCCAGCAGTTATGGAACTGGCAACGGGGCCCAGTACTTC.

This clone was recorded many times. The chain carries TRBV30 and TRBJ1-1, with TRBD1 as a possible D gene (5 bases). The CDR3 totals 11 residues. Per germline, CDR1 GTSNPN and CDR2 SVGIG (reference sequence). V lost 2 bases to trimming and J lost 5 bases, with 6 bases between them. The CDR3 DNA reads TGTGCCTGGAGTAGGGGAACTGAAGCTTTCTTT. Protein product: CAWSRGTEAFF.

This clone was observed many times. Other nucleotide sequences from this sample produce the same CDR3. CDR3 nucleotides: TGCGCCAGCAGCCAACAGGGTTCCGGTGAGCAGTTCTTC. Translation: CASSQQGSGEQFF. The genes are TRBV4-1 and TRBJ2-1; a weak D match, TRBD1 (5 bases). The CDR3 is 13 residues long. Germline CDR1 and CDR2: MGHRA and YSYEKL. Trimming cost V 2 bases and J 9 bases, with 11 bases left between them.

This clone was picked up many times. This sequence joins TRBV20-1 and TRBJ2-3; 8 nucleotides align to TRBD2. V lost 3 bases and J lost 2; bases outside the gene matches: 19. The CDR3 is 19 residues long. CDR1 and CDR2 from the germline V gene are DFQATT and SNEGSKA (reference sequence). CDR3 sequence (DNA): TGCAGTGCTAGCCCCCTAGGAAGCGGGAGAAGGAGGAACACAGATACGCAGTATTTT. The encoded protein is CSASPLGSGRRRNTDTQYF.

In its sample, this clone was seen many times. The CDR3 bases are TGTGCCAGCAGCTTGCTCGAATCTGGGGCCAACGTCCTGACTTTC. It is translated as CASSLLESGANVLTF. The chain employs TRBV5-6 and TRBJ2-6; no firm D call. V was cut by 1 base and J by 1 base, with 6 bases left in between. Per the germline V gene, CDR1 is SGHDT and CDR2 is YYEEEE. This CDR3 is 15 amino acids long.

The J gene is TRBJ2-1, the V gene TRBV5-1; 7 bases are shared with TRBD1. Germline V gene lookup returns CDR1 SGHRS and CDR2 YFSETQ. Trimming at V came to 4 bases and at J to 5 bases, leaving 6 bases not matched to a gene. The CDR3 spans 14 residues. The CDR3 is CASSLRDSNNEQFF. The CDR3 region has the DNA TGCGCCAGCAGCCTCCGGGACAGCAACAATGAGCAGTTCTTC.

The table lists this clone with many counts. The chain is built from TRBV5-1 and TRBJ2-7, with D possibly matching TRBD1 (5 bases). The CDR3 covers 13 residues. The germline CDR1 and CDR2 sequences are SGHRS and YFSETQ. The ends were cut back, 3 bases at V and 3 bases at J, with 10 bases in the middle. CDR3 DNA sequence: TGCGCCAGCAGCTCTACCCAGGGCTACGAGCAGTACTTC. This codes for CASSSTQGYEQYF.

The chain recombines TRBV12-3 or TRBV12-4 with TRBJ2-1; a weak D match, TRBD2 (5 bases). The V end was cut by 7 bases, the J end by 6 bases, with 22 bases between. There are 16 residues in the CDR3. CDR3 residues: CASIRLLGRTVNEQFF. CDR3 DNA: TGTGCCAGCATCCGCCTACTAGGTAGGACCGTCAATGAGCAGTTCTTC.

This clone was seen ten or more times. CDR3 sequence: CASSPSSGTYEQYF. Written as DNA, the CDR3 is TGTGCCAGCAGCCCCTCTAGCGGGACCTACGAGCAGTACTTC. The rearrangement uses TRBV7-2 and TRBJ2-7, with 9 bases identical to TRBD2. Germline V gives CDR1 SGHTA, CDR2 FQGNSA. The junction had 4 bases not matched to a gene; V was cut back by 5 bases and J by 2 bases. The CDR3 is made up of 14 amino acids.

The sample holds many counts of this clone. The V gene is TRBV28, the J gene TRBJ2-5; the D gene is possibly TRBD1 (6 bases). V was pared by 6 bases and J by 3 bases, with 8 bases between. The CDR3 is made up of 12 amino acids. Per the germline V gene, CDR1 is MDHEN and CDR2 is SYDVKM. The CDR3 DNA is TGTGCCAGCAGATCAGGGGAAGAGACCCAGTACTTC. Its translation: CASRSGEETQYF.

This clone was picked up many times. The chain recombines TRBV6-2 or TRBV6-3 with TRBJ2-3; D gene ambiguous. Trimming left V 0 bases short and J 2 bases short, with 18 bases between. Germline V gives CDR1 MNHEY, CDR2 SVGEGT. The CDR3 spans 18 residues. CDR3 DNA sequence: TGTGCCAGCAGTTACTCGGCAGTCGTATACACGGCCACAGATACGCAGTATTTT. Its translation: CASSYSAVVYTATDTQYF.

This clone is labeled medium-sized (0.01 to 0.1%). As DNA, the CDR3 is TGTGCCAGCAGTTACTACGAAGGAAACACCATATATTTT. Protein sequence: CASSYYEGNTIYF. The chain couples TRBV6-6 to TRBJ1-3; no clear D. The V gene lost 1 base and the J gene lost 4 bases, with 5 bases spanning the gap. The CDR3 contains 13 residues. In germline, CDR1 is MNHNY, CDR2 SVGAGI (reference sequence).

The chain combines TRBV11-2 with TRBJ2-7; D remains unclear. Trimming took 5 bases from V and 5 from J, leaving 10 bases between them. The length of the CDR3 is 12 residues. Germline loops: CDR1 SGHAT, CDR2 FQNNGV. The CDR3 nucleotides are TGTGCCAGCAGCGTTACCCAGGACGAGCAGTACTTC. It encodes CASSVTQDEQYF.

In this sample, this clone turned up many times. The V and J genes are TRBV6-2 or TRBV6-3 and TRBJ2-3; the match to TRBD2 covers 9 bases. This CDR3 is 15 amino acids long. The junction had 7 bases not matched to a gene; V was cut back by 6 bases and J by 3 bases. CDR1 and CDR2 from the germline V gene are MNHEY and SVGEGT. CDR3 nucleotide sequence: TGTGCCAGCAGAGGTAGCGGGAGAGAAACAGATACGCAGTATTTT. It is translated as CASRGSGRETDTQYF.

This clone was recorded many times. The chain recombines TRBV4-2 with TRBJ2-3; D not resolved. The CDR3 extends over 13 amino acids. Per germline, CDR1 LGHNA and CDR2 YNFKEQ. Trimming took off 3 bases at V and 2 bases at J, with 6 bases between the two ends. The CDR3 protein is CASSQQSTDTQYF. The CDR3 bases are TGTGCCAGCAGCCAGCAGTCCACAGATACGCAGTATTTT.

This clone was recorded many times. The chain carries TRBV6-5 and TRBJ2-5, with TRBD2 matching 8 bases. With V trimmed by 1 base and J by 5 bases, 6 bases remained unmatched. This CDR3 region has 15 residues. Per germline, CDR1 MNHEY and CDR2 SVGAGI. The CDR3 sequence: CASSYWGRGRETQYF. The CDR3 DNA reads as TGTGCCAGCAGTTACTGGGGCCGCGGGAGGGAGACCCAGTACTTC.

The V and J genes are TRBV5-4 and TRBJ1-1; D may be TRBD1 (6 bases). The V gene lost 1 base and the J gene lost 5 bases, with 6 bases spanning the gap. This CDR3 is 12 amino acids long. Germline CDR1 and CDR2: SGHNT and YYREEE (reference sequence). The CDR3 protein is CASSLRGTEAFF. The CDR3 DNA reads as TGTGCCAGCAGCTTGAGGGGGACTGAAGCTTTCTTT.